Following are 6 T cell receptor beta chains from one sample sequenced in a study of T cell responses to AZD1222 COVID-19 vaccine. Produced via immunoSEQ multiplex PCR; TCRdb's table is partial and in-frame only. The sample lists roughly 140,000 clones, around 90% occurring once. Sequencing used peripheral blood, obtained 28 days after the second AZD1222 dose. The receptors stem from an adult who received the AZD1222 COVID-19 vaccine.

The V gene is TRBV9, the J gene TRBJ1-1; no firm D call. Trimming removed 3 bases at V and 1 base at J, with 10 bases between. CDR1 is SGDLS and CDR2 is YYNGEE in the germline V gene. This CDR3 comprises 14 residues. The chain's CDR3 is CASSARWGNTEAFF. The DNA of the CDR3 is TGTGCCAGCAGCGCTCGGTGGGGGAACACTGAAGCTTTCTTT. The whole variable domain, remainder taken from reference TRBV9 and TRBJ1-1, is DSGVTQTPKHLITATGQRVTLRCSPRSGDLSVYWYQQSLDQGLQFLIQYYNGEERAKGNILERFSAQQFPDLHSELNLSSLELGDSALYFCASSARWGNTEAFFGQGTRLTVV.

The chain has TRBV10-3 and TRBJ1-1; D call uncertain. Trimming stripped 6 bases from V and 8 bases from J, with 13 bases between. This CDR3 contains 12 residues. CDR1 and CDR2 from the germline V gene are ENHRY and SYGVKD. CDR3 nucleotide sequence: TGTGCCATCAGCCGAGGGAGGTTGGAAGCTTTCTTT. Translation gives CAISRGRLEAFF.

This clone has a single count. The chain is built from TRBV24-1 and TRBJ2-1; D may be TRBD1 (6 bases). Trimming pared 4 bases from V and 12 bases from J, leaving 15 bases between. In germline, CDR1 is KGHDR, CDR2 SFDVKD. The CDR3 loop spans 13 amino acids. The CDR3 sequence is CATSEGAQGGQFF. The CDR3 coding sequence is TGTGCCACCAGTGAAGGCGCCCAAGGGGGGCAGTTCTTC.

The genes are TRBV28 and TRBJ1-5; D gene unclear. The CDR3 consists of 14 residues. Between the trimmed V and J ends, which lost 6 bases and 5 bases, there was a span of 14 bases. Germline V lookup: CDR1 MDHEN, CDR2 SYDVKM. This CDR3 is CASSPGSTHQPQHF. In DNA form, the CDR3 reads TGTGCCAGCAGCCCCGGCAGTACGCATCAGCCCCAGCATTTT.

The V and J genes are TRBV3-1 (or the pseudogene TRBV3-2) and TRBJ2-1; 7 nucleotides match TRBD2. Unmatched junction bases numbered 2, after V lost 6 bases and J lost 6 bases. CDR3 length: 12 amino acids. From germline, CDR1 is LGHDT and CDR2 YNNKEL (reference sequence). CDR3 DNA sequence: TGTGCCAGCAGAGGGACTATCAATGAGCAGTTCTTC. Translation gives CASRGTINEQFF.

This clone was recorded once. The chain carries TRBV11-2 and TRBJ2-5, with no clear D. V gave up 1 base and J gave up 5 bases, with 5 bases separating them. The germline CDR1 and CDR2 sequences are SGHAT and FQNNGV. This CDR3 has 12 amino acids. The CDR3 DNA reads TGTGCCAGCAGCTTAGTCGACGAGACCCAGTACTTC. It codes for CASSLVDETQYF.